The clone carrying this T cell receptor beta chain appeared a few times. The antigen remains undetermined. Trimming cost V 5 bases and J 5 bases, with 13 bases left between them. The germline CDR1 and CDR2 sequences are SEHNR and FQNEAQ (reference sequence). The CDR3 is 15 residues long. The repertoire was sequenced with immunoSEQ multiplex PCR; TCRdb's copy has only in-frame clones and lacks some. The table records about 100,000 clones, over 75% of them present only once. These data come from a study of graft-versus-host responses after intestinal transplantation. Study details: Transplants were multivisceral, liver-intestinal, or isolated intestinal. Anti-thymocyte globulin induction, then tacrolimus and steroids for about three years, went to all recipients. Overall study findings and caveats: Allografts from individuals with graft-donor T cell macrochimerism displayed high graft-versus-host to host-versus-graft clonal ratios. Marrow from the recipient contained GvH clones, some of which had appeared first in ileum or blood.

The source is a human donor who was the organ donor for an intestinal transplant. This sample comprised unstimulated CD4+ T cells sorted from spleen or lymph node cells, obtained before transplant. J is TRBJ1-6 and V is TRBV7-9; maybe TRBD1 (6 bases). The CDR3 reads CASSLEGTHNSPLHF. In nucleotides, the CDR3 is TGTGCCAGCAGCCTTGAAGGGACACATAATTCACCCCTCCACTTT.